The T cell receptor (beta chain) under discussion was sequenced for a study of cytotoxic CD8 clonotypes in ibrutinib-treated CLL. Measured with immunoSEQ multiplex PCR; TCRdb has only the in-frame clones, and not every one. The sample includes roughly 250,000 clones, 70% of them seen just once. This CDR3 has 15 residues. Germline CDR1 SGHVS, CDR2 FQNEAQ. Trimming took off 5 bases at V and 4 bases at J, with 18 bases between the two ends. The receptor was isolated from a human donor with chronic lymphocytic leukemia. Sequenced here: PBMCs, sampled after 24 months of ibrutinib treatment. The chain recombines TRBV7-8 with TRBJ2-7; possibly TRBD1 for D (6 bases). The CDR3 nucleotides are TGTGCCAGCAGCCGAGCTACAGGGAGAGTTTACGAGCAGTACTTC. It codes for CASSRATGRVYEQYF.